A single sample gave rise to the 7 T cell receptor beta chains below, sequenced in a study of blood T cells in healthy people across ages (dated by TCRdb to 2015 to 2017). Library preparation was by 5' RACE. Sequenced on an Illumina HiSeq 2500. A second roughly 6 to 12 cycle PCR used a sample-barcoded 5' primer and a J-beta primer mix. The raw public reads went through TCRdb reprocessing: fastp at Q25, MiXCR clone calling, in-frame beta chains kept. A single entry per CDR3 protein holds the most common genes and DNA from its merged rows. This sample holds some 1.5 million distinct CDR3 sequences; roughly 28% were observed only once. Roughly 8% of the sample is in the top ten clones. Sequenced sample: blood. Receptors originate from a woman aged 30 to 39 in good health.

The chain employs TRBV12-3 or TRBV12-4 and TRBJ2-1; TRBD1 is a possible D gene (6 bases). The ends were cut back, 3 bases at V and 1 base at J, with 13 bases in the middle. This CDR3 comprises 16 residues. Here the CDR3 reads CASSFRGPWSYNEQFF. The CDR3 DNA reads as TGTGCCAGCAGTTTCAGGGGTCCGTGGTCCTACAATGAGCAGTTCTTC.

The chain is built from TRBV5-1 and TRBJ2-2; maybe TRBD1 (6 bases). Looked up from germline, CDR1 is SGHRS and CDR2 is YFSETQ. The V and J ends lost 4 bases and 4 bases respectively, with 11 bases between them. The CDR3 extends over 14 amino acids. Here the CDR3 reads CASSLRTATGELFF. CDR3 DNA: TGCGCCAGCAGCCTAAGGACAGCCACCGGGGAGCTGTTTTTT.

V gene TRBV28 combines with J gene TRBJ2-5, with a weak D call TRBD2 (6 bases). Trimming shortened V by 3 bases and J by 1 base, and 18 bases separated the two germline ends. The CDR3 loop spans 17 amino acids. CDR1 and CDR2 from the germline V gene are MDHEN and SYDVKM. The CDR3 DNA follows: TGTGCCAGCAGTTTGGAAGGGCCGACTAGTACCCAAGAGACCCAGTACTTC. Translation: CASSLEGPTSTQETQYF.

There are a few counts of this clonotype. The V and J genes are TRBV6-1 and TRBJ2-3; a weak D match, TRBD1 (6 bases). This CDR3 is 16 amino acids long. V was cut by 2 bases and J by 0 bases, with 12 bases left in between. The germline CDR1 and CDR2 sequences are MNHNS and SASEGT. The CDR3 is CASSEFVTGSTDTQYF. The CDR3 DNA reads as TGTGCCAGCAGTGAATTCGTGACAGGTAGCACAGATACGCAGTATTTT.

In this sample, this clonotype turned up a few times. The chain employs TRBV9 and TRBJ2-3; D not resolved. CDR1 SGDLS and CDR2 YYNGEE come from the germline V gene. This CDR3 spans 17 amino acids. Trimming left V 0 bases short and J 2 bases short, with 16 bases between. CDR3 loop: CASSVATVEMPTDTQYF. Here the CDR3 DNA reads TGTGCCAGCAGCGTAGCTACGGTCGAAATGCCCACAGATACGCAGTATTTT.

CDR3 region: CASSFSASQWYEQYF. The CDR3 DNA follows: TGTGCCAGCAGCTTCTCAGCCTCCCAGTGGTACGAGCAGTACTTC. The rearrangement links TRBV11-2 to TRBJ2-7; D unresolved. V lost 3 bases to trimming and J lost 4 bases, with 16 bases between them. CDR1 and CDR2 from the germline V gene are SGHAT and FQNNGV. This CDR3 contains 15 residues.

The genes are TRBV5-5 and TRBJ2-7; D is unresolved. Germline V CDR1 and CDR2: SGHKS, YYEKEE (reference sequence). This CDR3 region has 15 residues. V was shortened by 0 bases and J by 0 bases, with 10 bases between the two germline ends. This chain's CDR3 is CASSLATSSSYEQYF. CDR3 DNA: TGTGCCAGCAGCTTGGCAACCTCGAGCTCCTACGAGCAGTACTTC.